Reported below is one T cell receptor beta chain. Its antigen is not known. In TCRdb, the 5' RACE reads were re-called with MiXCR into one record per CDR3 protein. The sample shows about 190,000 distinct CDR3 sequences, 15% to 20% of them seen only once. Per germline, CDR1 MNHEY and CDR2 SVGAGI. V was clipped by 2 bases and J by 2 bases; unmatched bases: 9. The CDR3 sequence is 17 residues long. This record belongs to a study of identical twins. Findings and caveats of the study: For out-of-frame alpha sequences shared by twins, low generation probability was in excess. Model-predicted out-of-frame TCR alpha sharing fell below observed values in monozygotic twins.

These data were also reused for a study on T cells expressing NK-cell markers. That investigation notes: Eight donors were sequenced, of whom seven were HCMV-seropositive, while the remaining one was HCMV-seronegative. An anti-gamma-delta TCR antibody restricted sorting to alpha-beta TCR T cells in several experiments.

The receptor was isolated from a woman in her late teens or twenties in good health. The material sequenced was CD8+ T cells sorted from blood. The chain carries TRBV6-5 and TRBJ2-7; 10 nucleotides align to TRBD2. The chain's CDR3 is CASSYTSSGRLPYEQYF. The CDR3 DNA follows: TGTGCCAGCAGTTACACCTCTAGCGGGAGACTACCCTACGAGCAGTACTTC.